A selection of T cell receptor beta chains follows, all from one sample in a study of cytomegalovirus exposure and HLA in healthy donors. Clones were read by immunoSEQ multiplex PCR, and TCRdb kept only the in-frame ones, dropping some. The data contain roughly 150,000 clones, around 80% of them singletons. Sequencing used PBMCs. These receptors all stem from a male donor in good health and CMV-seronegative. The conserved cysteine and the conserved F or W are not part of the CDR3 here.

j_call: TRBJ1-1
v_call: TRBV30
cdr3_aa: AWSLWGGETEAF

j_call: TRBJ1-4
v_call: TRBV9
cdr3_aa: ASSPGQLNEKLF

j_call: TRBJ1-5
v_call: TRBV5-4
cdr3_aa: ASSLDQWSSDNQPQH

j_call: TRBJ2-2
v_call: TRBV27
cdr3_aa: ASSPSDTGELF

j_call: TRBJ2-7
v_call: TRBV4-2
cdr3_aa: ASSQDARGVRDEQY

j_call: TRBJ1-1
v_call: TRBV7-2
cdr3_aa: ASSLDRVAEAF

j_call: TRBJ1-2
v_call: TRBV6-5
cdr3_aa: ASRRSGKGGYP

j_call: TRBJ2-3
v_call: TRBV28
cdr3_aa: ASSARTGDTDTQY

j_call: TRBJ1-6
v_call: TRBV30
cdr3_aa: AWSPRGRGGNSPLH

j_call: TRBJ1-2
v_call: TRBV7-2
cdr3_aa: ASSLRDIYGYT

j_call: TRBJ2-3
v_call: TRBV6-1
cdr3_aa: ASSVFGAGDSADTQY

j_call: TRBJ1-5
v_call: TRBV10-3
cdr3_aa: AISSGTGSNQPQH

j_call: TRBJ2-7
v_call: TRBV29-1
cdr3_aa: SGGQGAFHEQY

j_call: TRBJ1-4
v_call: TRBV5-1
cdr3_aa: ASSPLTGIRTNEKLF

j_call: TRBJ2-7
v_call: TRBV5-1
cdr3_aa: ASSLPGYEQY

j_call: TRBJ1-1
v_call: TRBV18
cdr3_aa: ASSPPVPVMNTEAF

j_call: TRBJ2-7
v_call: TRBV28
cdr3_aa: ASSPVVGEQY

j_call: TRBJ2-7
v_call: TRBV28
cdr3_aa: ASSSSGQLKPYEQY

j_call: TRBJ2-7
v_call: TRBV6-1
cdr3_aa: ASTLTGSYEQY

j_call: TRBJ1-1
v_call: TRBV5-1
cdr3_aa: ASSLGRTRGEAF

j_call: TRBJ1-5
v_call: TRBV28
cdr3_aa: ASSQPASGQPQH

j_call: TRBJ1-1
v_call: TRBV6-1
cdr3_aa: ASSDRENTEAF

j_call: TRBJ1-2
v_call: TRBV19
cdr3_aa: ASSIASGQGYGYT

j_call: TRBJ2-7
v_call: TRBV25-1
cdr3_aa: ASSGQGLEQY

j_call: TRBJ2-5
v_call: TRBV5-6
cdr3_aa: ASSFFTSGTLQETQY

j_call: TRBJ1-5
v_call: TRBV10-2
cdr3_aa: ASSEMADQPQH